Presented here are 9 T cell receptor beta chains from one specimen sequenced in a study of control samples from healthy donors and cancer patients. The assay was immunoSEQ multiplex PCR, and TCRdb's table has in-frame clones only and misses some. This table has 130,000 to 150,000 clones, roughly 90% appearing once. Sequencing was done on a sample of blood. The receptors stem from a man younger than 45 in good health.

This clone showed up just once. The chain carries TRBV6-2 or TRBV6-3 and TRBJ2-7; possible D gene TRBD1, 7 bases. Germline V lookup: CDR1 MNHEY, CDR2 SVGEGT. The CDR3 loop spans 15 amino acids. V was clipped by 6 bases and J by 3 bases, with 18 bases between them. For the CDR3, the DNA is TGTGCCAGCAGCCAGGCGGGACAGAGCTTCTACGAGCAGTACTTC. It is translated as CASSQAGQSFYEQYF.

This chain uses TRBV6-5 with TRBJ1-4; D unclear. The V gene's germline CDR1 is MNHEY and CDR2 SVGAGI. This CDR3 spans 12 amino acids. Trimming removed 8 bases at V and 1 base at J, with 5 bases between. The DNA of the CDR3 is TGTGCCAGCCGCCAAACTAATGAAAAACTGTTTTTT. Protein: CASRQTNEKLFF.

V and J are TRBV7-9 and TRBJ1-2; TRBD1 aligns across 11 bases. V dropped 5 bases and J dropped 3; count of bases not matched to a gene: 5. This CDR3 spans 15 amino acids. Germline V gene lookup returns CDR1 SEHNR and CDR2 FQNEAQ (reference sequence). CDR3 DNA: TGTGCCAGCAGCGATAGGACAGGGGGCGACTATGGCTACACCTTC. This sequence encodes CASSDRTGGDYGYTF.

V is TRBV6-5 and J is TRBJ1-5; no clear D gene. With 0 bases removed from V and 6 bases from J, the gap between germline ends came to 12 bases. The length of the CDR3 is 15 residues. The V gene's germline CDR1 is MNHEY and CDR2 SVGAGI. CDR3 protein: CASSYSIKTAQPQHF. The CDR3 DNA sequence: TGTGCCAGCAGTTACTCGATCAAGACTGCTCAGCCCCAGCATTTT.

The chain recombines TRBV6-5 with TRBJ2-1; D is tentatively TRBD1 or TRBD2 (6 bases each). The CDR3 consists of 15 residues. The ends were cut back, 7 bases at V and 7 bases at J, with 20 bases in the middle. CDR1 is MNHEY and CDR2 is SVGAGI in the germline V gene. This CDR3 is CASTFGGVRGNEQFF. Here the CDR3 DNA reads TGTGCCAGCACCTTCGGCGGGGTTAGGGGGAATGAGCAGTTCTTC.

The chain joins TRBV28 to TRBJ2-7, with D unclear. Looked up from germline, CDR1 is MDHEN and CDR2 is SYDVKM. There are 12 residues in the CDR3. Trimming took 2 bases from V and 2 from J, leaving 4 bases between them. This chain's CDR3 is CASSLVPYEQYF. Here the CDR3 DNA reads TGTGCCAGCAGTTTAGTGCCCTACGAGCAGTACTTC.

J is TRBJ2-7 and V is TRBV18; D possibly corresponds to TRBD1 (5 bases). Germline CDR1 and CDR2: KGHSH and LQKENI. CDR3 length: 14 amino acids. With 1 base removed from V and 2 bases from J, the gap between germline ends came to 9 bases. The CDR3 here is CASSPLTGTYEQYF. The CDR3 nucleotides are TGTGCCAGCTCACCACTTACAGGTACCTACGAGCAGTACTTC. The complete variable domain, with remaining parts taken from reference TRBV18 and TRBJ2-7, reads NAGVMQNPRHLVRRRGQEARLRCSPMKGHSHVYWYRQLPEEGLKFMVYLQKENIIDESGMPKERFSAEFPKEGPSILRIQQVVRGDSAAYFCASSPLTGTYEQYFGPGTRLTVT.

V is TRBV3-1 (or the pseudogene TRBV3-2) and J is TRBJ2-3; D is ambiguous. CDR1 and CDR2 from the germline V gene are LGHDT and YNNKEL (reference sequence). The length of the CDR3 is 15 residues. Trimming left V 1 base short and J 1 base short, with 9 bases between. Written as DNA, the CDR3 is TGTGCCAGCAGCCAAGTAAGACCCGGCACAGATACGCAGTATTTT. Translating it yields CASSQVRPGTDTQYF.

The J gene is TRBJ1-6, the V gene TRBV13; the D is unclear. CDR3 size: 12 residues. Germline loops: CDR1 PRHDT, CDR2 FYEKMQ (reference sequence). Between the trimmed V and J ends, which lost 5 bases and 10 bases, there was a span of 9 bases. The CDR3 sequence is CASSVILSPLHF. The CDR3 nucleotides are TGTGCCAGCAGCGTAATCTTGTCACCCCTCCACTTT.